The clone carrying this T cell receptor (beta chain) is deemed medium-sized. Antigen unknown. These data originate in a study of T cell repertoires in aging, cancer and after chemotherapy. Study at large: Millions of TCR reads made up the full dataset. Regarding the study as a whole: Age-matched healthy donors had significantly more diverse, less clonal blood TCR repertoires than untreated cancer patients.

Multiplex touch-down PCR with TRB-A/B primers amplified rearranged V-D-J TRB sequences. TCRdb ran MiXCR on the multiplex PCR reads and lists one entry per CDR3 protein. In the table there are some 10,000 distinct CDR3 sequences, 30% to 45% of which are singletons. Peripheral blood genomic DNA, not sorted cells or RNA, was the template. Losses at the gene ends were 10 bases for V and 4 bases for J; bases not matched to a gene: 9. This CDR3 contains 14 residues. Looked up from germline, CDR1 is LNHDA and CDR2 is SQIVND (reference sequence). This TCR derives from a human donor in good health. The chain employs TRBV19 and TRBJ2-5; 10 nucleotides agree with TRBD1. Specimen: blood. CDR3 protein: CATSGTGDVETQYF. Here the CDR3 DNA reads TGTGCCACTTCCGGGACAGGGGATGTAGAGACCCAGTACTTC.